Listed below are T cell receptor beta chains from one sample, sequenced in a study of technical replicates of blood from several donors. The method was immunoSEQ multiplex PCR; TCRdb's version includes in-frame clones alone and lacks a portion of them. The sample lists about 79,000 clones, around 94% occurring once. The sample taken for sequencing was T cells isolated from PBMCs. Every receptor here comes from a human donor in good health. CDR3s include the opening cysteine and the closing phenylalanine or tryptophan. Each record gives: J gene, V gene, CDR3 length, CDR3 protein.

j_gene: TRBJ2-3; v_gene: TRBV2; len: 15; CDR3aa: CASSVMAGNTDTQYF
j_gene: TRBJ2-7; v_gene: TRBV19; len: 15; CDR3aa: CASSIGGASSYEQYF
j_gene: TRBJ2-7; v_gene: TRBV5-1; len: 14; CDR3aa: CASSFDRGIDEQYF
j_gene: TRBJ2-4; v_gene: TRBV5-4; len: 15; CDR3aa: CASSLDTSGKNIQYF
j_gene: TRBJ1-2; v_gene: TRBV28; len: 12; CDR3aa: CASRPPGDGYTF
j_gene: TRBJ2-7; v_gene: TRBV14; len: 17; CDR3aa: CASSQDPGLANPYEQYF
j_gene: TRBJ2-7; v_gene: TRBV19; len: 14; CDR3aa: CASSIGAAPYEQYF
j_gene: TRBJ1-1; v_gene: TRBV7-3; len: 14; CDR3aa: CASSPEPLNTEAFF
j_gene: TRBJ1-1; v_gene: TRBV30; len: 13; CDR3aa: CAWSEGVNTEAFF
j_gene: TRBJ2-1; v_gene: TRBV9; len: 15; CDR3aa: CASSRSGGSFGEQFF
j_gene: TRBJ2-5; v_gene: TRBV6-5; len: 10; CDR3aa: CATSRETQYF
j_gene: TRBJ2-1; v_gene: TRBV29-1; len: 16; CDR3aa: CSVEASGSRSYNEQFF
j_gene: TRBJ2-3; v_gene: TRBV11-2; len: 14; CDR3aa: CASSLDSRTDTQYF
j_gene: TRBJ1-2; v_gene: TRBV7-9; len: 13; CDR3aa: CASSLSTVYGYTF
j_gene: TRBJ1-2; v_gene: TRBV9; len: 15; CDR3aa: CASSVKDSRNYGYTF
j_gene: TRBJ2-5; v_gene: TRBV7-6; len: 15; CDR3aa: CASSLGSSGQETQYF
j_gene: TRBJ1-2; v_gene: TRBV4-1; len: 14; CDR3aa: CASSQGGTGDGYTF
j_gene: TRBJ2-2; v_gene: TRBV7-3; len: 17; CDR3aa: CASSILMWGQGTGELFF
j_gene: TRBJ1-1; v_gene: TRBV5-1; len: 12; CDR3aa: CASSTDRGKAFF
j_gene: TRBJ1-2; v_gene: TRBV29-1; len: 12; CDR3aa: CSVEASSYGYTF
j_gene: TRBJ2-1; v_gene: TRBV5-4; len: 16; CDR3aa: CASSLGAGGAPNEQFF
j_gene: TRBJ2-1; v_gene: TRBV10-1; len: 14; CDR3aa: CASSTAGANNEQFF
j_gene: TRBJ1-5; v_gene: TRBV5-1; len: 14; CDR3aa: CASSLRTDSWPQHF
j_gene: TRBJ1-2; v_gene: TRBV19; len: 13; CDR3aa: CASSIGGSYGYTF
j_gene: TRBJ2-7; v_gene: TRBV7-6; len: 14; CDR3aa: CASSPGAGTYEQYF
j_gene: TRBJ2-1; v_gene: TRBV7-2; len: 17; CDR3aa: CASSLIGTSGSNGEQFF
j_gene: TRBJ1-2; v_gene: TRBV9; len: 13; CDR3aa: CASSAGSNYGYTF
j_gene: TRBJ2-7; v_gene: TRBV6-5; len: 15; CDR3aa: CASHNPGLGSYEQYF
j_gene: TRBJ2-7; v_gene: TRBV27; len: 12; CDR3aa: CASRTGGDEQYF
j_gene: TRBJ1-6; v_gene: TRBV5-1; len: 16; CDR3aa: CASSQIGGSYNSPLHF
j_gene: TRBJ1-1; v_gene: TRBV15; len: 14; CDR3aa: CATGGKGMNTEAFF
j_gene: TRBJ2-1; v_gene: TRBV4-2; len: 17; CDR3aa: CASSQVGGRGLYNEQFF
j_gene: TRBJ2-1; v_gene: TRBV19; len: 14; CDR3aa: CASSISLSYNEQFF
j_gene: TRBJ1-3; v_gene: TRBV10-2; len: 15; CDR3aa: CASTRDSYSGNTIYF
j_gene: TRBJ2-1; v_gene: TRBV5-1; len: 18; CDR3aa: CASSLGQGALAGYNEQFF
j_gene: TRBJ2-5; v_gene: TRBV7-9; len: 16; CDR3aa: CASSLRTSGGRETQYF
j_gene: TRBJ1-1; v_gene: TRBV6-5; len: 13; CDR3aa: CASSQLRDTEAFF
j_gene: TRBJ1-2; v_gene: TRBV5-1; len: 16; CDR3aa: CASSLAQGATNYGYTF
j_gene: TRBJ2-7; v_gene: TRBV29-1; len: 13; CDR3aa: CSVLDTHVYEQYF
j_gene: TRBJ1-1; v_gene: TRBV9; len: 19; CDR3aa: CASSVAGPITTGVNGCAFF
j_gene: TRBJ1-1; v_gene: TRBV7-3; len: 13; CDR3aa: CASSLQGNTEAFF
j_gene: TRBJ2-5; v_gene: TRBV4-1; len: 15; CDR3aa: CASSRLAGVGETQYF
j_gene: TRBJ1-5; v_gene: TRBV6-6; len: 15; CDR3aa: CASSHGQGRDQPQHF
j_gene: TRBJ2-3; v_gene: TRBV11-2; len: 12; CDR3aa: CASSPRADTQYF
j_gene: TRBJ2-3; v_gene: TRBV19; len: 14; CDR3aa: CASKAVGGVDTQYF
j_gene: TRBJ1-4; v_gene: TRBV7-9; len: 13; CDR3aa: CASKRGGNEKLFF
j_gene: TRBJ2-7; v_gene: TRBV20-1; len: 10; CDR3aa: CSARWAEQYF
j_gene: TRBJ1-5; v_gene: TRBV27; len: 15; CDR3aa: CASSPWDNSNQPQHF
j_gene: TRBJ2-2; v_gene: TRBV6-6; len: 13; CDR3aa: CASSYVDTGELFF
j_gene: TRBJ2-7; v_gene: TRBV6-5; len: 15; CDR3aa: CASSYTQLAGDEQYF
j_gene: TRBJ2-5; v_gene: TRBV28; len: 16; CDR3aa: CASSLALGLAQETQYF
j_gene: TRBJ2-7; v_gene: TRBV19; len: 15; CDR3aa: CASSIVGGGIYEQYF
j_gene: TRBJ1-6; v_gene: TRBV18; len: 14; CDR3aa: CASSLDSASSPLHF
j_gene: TRBJ2-1; v_gene: TRBV9; len: 15; CDR3aa: CASGSDRVSYNEQFF
j_gene: TRBJ1-5; v_gene: TRBV15; len: 16; CDR3aa: CATSTRQGSGHQPQHF
j_gene: TRBJ2-1; v_gene: TRBV4-2; len: 17; CDR3aa: CASSQGLAGAYTNEQFF
j_gene: TRBJ1-2; v_gene: TRBV15; len: 16; CDR3aa: CATSTGRGSENYGYTF
j_gene: TRBJ1-4; v_gene: TRBV25-1; len: 16; CDR3aa: CASSEYGTGVNEKLFF
j_gene: TRBJ2-1; v_gene: TRBV19; len: 18; CDR3aa: CASSISRLASGSYNEQFF
j_gene: TRBJ2-7; v_gene: TRBV27; len: 13; CDR3aa: CASSPGLSYEQYF